Listed below are T cell receptor beta chains from one sample, sequenced in a study of OX40 agonist ivuxolimab in advanced cancers. Clones were sequenced by immunoSEQ multiplex PCR, and TCRdb holds only the in-frame ones, with some missing. The sample has about 27,000 clones, less than 80% seen once. Sequencing was performed on CD4+ or CD8+ T cells sorted from blood, taken in a trial of the OX40 agonist ivuxolimab. The receptors stem from an adult with an advanced solid tumor such as melanoma, head and neck, liver or kidney cancer. The CDR3 runs from the conserved cysteine through the conserved F or W. D genes are given only for firm matches. Some rows have no size entry. The others give once, few or many, or a class for an expanded clone.

V gene,CDR3 length,D gene,clone size,J gene,CDR3 DNA,CDR3 protein
TRBV6-5,13,-,once,TRBJ2-5,TGTGCCAGCCGGCAGGGGCTTTCAGAGACCCAGTACTTC,CASRQGLSETQYF
TRBV18,17,-,-,TRBJ2-5,TGTGCCAGCTCACCACCCAGTCTCACCAGGACGAAAAAGACCCAGTACTTC,CASSPPSLTRTKKTQYF
TRBV27,13,TRBD2,once,TRBJ2-3,TGTGCCAGCAGGACTAGCGGTGCAGATACGCAGTATTTT,CASRTSGADTQYF
TRBV29-1,15,-,-,TRBJ2-1,TGCAGCGTTCTTGGCAGCGGAACGAACTACAATGAGCAGTTCTTC,CSVLGSGTNYNEQFF
TRBV6-1,15,-,-,TRBJ1-4,TGTGCCAGCAGTGCGACAGTTGCAACTAATGAAAAACTGTTTTTT,CASSATVATNEKLFF
TRBV19,15,-,-,TRBJ1-6,TGTGCCAGTAGTTTGGGACCCTCGGGGAATTCACCCCTCCACTTT,CASSLGPSGNSPLHF
TRBV9,15,TRBD1,-,TRBJ2-1,TGTGCCAGCAGCGCAGGGACAGGTTTATACAATGAGCAGTTCTTC,CASSAGTGLYNEQFF
TRBV7-2,16,-,few,TRBJ2-7,TGTGCCAGCAGCTTTAATGGGGAGGAGAACCAATACGAGCAGTACTTC,CASSFNGEENQYEQYF
TRBV7-3,13,-,-,TRBJ2-1,TGTGCCAGCAGCTTTGGGGTATACAATGAGCAGTTCTTC,CASSFGVYNEQFF
TRBV5-1,16,TRBD1,once,TRBJ1-2,TGCGCCAGCAGCTTGGGATCCAGGGGGCTTGACTATGGCTACACCTTC,CASSLGSRGLDYGYTF
TRBV6-1,15,-,few,TRBJ1-4,TGTGCCAGCAGTGAAGAATGGGACATACGCGCAAAACTGTTTTTT,CASSEEWDIRAKLFF
TRBV5-5,14,-,-,TRBJ1-5,TGTGCCAGCAGCTACCGGGACGCGAATCAGCCCCAGCATTTT,CASSYRDANQPQHF
TRBV6-5,16,TRBD2,-,TRBJ2-5,TGTGCCAGCAGTTATTCTAGCGGGGGGGAACAAGAGACCCAGTACTTC,CASSYSSGGEQETQYF
TRBV11-3,15,-,-,TRBJ1-1,TGTGCCAGCAGTAGGCGGGACGGGTGGAACACTGAAGCTTTCTTT,CASSRRDGWNTEAFF
TRBV7-8,14,-,-,TRBJ2-2,TGTGCCAGCAGCCCCATTGGCGAGACAAGGGAGCTGTTTTTT,CASSPIGETRELFF
TRBV29-1,14,TRBD1,-,TRBJ2-2,TGCAGCGTCGAGGGCAGGGGGCGCGCCGGGGAGCTGTTTTTT,CSVEGRGRAGELFF
TRBV15,15,TRBD1,-,TRBJ2-5,TGTGCCACCAGCGGCCGACAGGGTCTGAGAGAGACCCAGTACTTC,CATSGRQGLRETQYF
TRBV5-4,15,-,-,TRBJ2-5,TGTGCCAGCAGCGAGGGTTTAGGGACCCAAGAGACCCAGTACTTC,CASSEGLGTQETQYF
TRBV29-1,16,-,-,TRBJ2-1,TGCAGCGTTGAAGATCAGGGGGGGAGGTCCTACAATGAGCAGTTCTTC,CSVEDQGGRSYNEQFF
TRBV5-5,16,TRBD2,-,TRBJ2-7,TGTGCCAGCAGCGCGGGACTAGCCCCGAGCTCCTACGAGCAGTACTTC,CASSAGLAPSSYEQYF
TRBV9,16,-,-,TRBJ2-1,TGTGCCAGCAGCGCAGAACAGGGAGGAAGCTACAATGAGCAGTTCTTC,CASSAEQGGSYNEQFF
TRBV27,15,TRBD1,-,TRBJ2-7,TGTGCCAGCAGTACCCGGGACAGGGTGGGCTACGAGCAGTACTTC,CASSTRDRVGYEQYF
TRBV28,14,-,-,TRBJ2-7,TGTGCCAGCAGTTTCTCCGGGACCGGGTGGGAGCAGTACTTC,CASSFSGTGWEQYF
TRBV7-9,15,-,-,TRBJ2-1,TGTGCCAGCAGCTTAGTGGTAGGGGGATACAATGAGCAGTTCTTC,CASSLVVGGYNEQFF
TRBV5-7,14,-,once,TRBJ2-5,TGTGCCAGCAGCTTACATGGATTACAAGAGACCCAGTACTTC,CASSLHGLQETQYF
TRBV7-9,18,TRBD2,-,TRBJ2-1,TGTGCCAGCAGCTCGCCGACTAGCGGGGGGGCCAAGATAAATGAGCAGTTCTTC,CASSSPTSGGAKINEQFF
TRBV4-1,14,-,-,TRBJ1-2,TGCGCCAGCAGCCAAGATTCCCAGGTTCATGGCTACACCTTC,CASSQDSQVHGYTF
TRBV5-1,16,TRBD2,-,TRBJ2-7,TGCGCCAGCAGCCAAACACTCAGCGGGGCCTCCTACGAGCAGTACTTC,CASSQTLSGASYEQYF
TRBV4-1,15,-,-,TRBJ1-1,TGCGCCAGCAGCCAACAGACAGGACAGAACACTGAAGCTTTCTTT,CASSQQTGQNTEAFF
TRBV4-1,14,-,-,TRBJ1-1,TGCGCCAGCAGCCAAGGACAGGCTCCCACTGAAGCTTTCTTT,CASSQGQAPTEAFF
TRBV7-9,15,-,-,TRBJ1-5,TGTGCCAGCAGCTTATTCCAGGGGCTATTTCAGCCCCAGCATTTT,CASSLFQGLFQPQHF
TRBV4-1,14,TRBD2,-,TRBJ2-3,TGCGCCAGCAGCCTCACTAGCGGGGGAGATACGCAGTATTTT,CASSLTSGGDTQYF
TRBV19,14,-,-,TRBJ1-6,TGTGCCAGTAGTATACAGGGGAACAATTCACCCCTCCACTTT,CASSIQGNNSPLHF
TRBV15,19,TRBD2,-,TRBJ2-4,TGTGCCACCCAGACGATAGGGACTAGCGGACCTTTAGCCAAAAACATTCAGTACTTC,CATQTIGTSGPLAKNIQYF
TRBV28,13,-,-,TRBJ2-7,TGTGCCAGCAGCTCGGGACTCACCTACGAGCAGTACTTC,CASSSGLTYEQYF
TRBV2,13,-,-,TRBJ1-2,TGTGCCAGCAGAGGGCCCGGCCGAGCGGACTACACCTTC,CASRGPGRADYTF
TRBV7-9,15,TRBD1,-,TRBJ1-5,TGTGCCAGCAGCCCCTGGACAGGGGACAATCAGCCCCAGCATTTT,CASSPWTGDNQPQHF
TRBV18,16,-,-,TRBJ2-1,TGTGCCAGCTCATTATTAGTGGAGGGGGCGCAAGATGAGCAGTTCTTC,CASSLLVEGAQDEQFF
TRBV5-6,14,TRBD1,-,TRBJ2-7,TGTGCCAGCAGCTTCGGGACAGGACCCTACGAGCAGTACTTC,CASSFGTGPYEQYF
TRBV2,16,-,-,TRBJ2-1,TGTGCCAGCAGTGAAGCAATGGCTCTCTCCTACAATGAGCAGTTCTTC,CASSEAMALSYNEQFF
TRBV10-3,17,TRBD2,-,TRBJ2-2,TGTGCCATCAGTGAGTCACTAGCGGGAGGGTCCATCCGGGAGCTGTTTTTT,CAISESLAGGSIRELFF
TRBV19,16,-,-,TRBJ1-1,TGTGCCAGTATGGAGGGAGGGAACATAATGAACACTGAAGCTTTCTTT,CASMEGGNIMNTEAFF
TRBV2,12,-,-,TRBJ1-1,TGTGCCAGCAGTGTCAGTTACACTGAAGCTTTCTTT,CASSVSYTEAFF
TRBV7-9,15,TRBD1,-,TRBJ2-7,TGTGCCAGCAGCTTGAGGGACAGCGGAGACTACGAGCAGTACTTC,CASSLRDSGDYEQYF
TRBV7-9,15,-,-,TRBJ2-1,TGTGCCAGCAGCTTAGGGGCCAGTTTACAGGATGAGCAGTTCTTC,CASSLGASLQDEQFF
TRBV27,17,-,-,TRBJ2-3,TGTGCCAGCAGTCCCCGGGGAGCCGGTCGGGGCACAGATACGCAGTATTTT,CASSPRGAGRGTDTQYF
TRBV6-1,15,-,-,TRBJ1-3,TGTGCCAGCAGTGACCCTTTGAGCTCTGGAAACACCATATATTTT,CASSDPLSSGNTIYF
TRBV19,14,-,-,TRBJ2-1,TGTGCCAGTAGTATAGCGCTGCTCTACAATGAGCAGTTCTTC,CASSIALLYNEQFF
TRBV4-1,15,TRBD1,-,TRBJ1-2,TGCGCCAGCAGCCCCGACAGGGGCGGTGACTATGGCTACACCTTC,CASSPDRGGDYGYTF
TRBV28,13,-,-,TRBJ1-4,TGTGCCAGCACCCCGGACATAGATGAAAAACTGTTTTTT,CASTPDIDEKLFF
TRBV5-1,16,-,-,TRBJ2-2,TGCGCCAGCAGCTTGCAACAGGGAAGCAGCACCGGGGAGCTGTTTTTT,CASSLQQGSSTGELFF
TRBV4-1,16,TRBD1,-,TRBJ2-1,TGCGCCAGCAGCCAAACACCGGGACAGATTTACAATGAGCAGTTCTTC,CASSQTPGQIYNEQFF
TRBV5-1,17,-,-,TRBJ2-1,TGCGCCAGCAGCCCTAAGCTAGACAGGGACTTTTACAATGAGCAGTTCTTC,CASSPKLDRDFYNEQFF
TRBV9,16,TRBD2,-,TRBJ2-7,TGTGCCAGCAGCACCGGGACTAGCGGGATATCCTACGAGCAGTACTTC,CASSTGTSGISYEQYF
TRBV5-5,13,-,few,TRBJ1-1,TGTGCCAGCAGCTTGGAAGGGGGCACTGAAGCTTTCTTT,CASSLEGGTEAFF
TRBV7-9,13,-,-,TRBJ2-7,TGTGCCAGCAGCTTAGAGGGGCGTTACGAGCAGTACTTC,CASSLEGRYEQYF
TRBV7-9,13,-,-,TRBJ2-3,TGTGCCAGCAGCTTAGCTATCCAAGATACGCAGTATTTT,CASSLAIQDTQYF